These 8 T cell receptor beta chains originate from one sample sequenced in a study of blood T cell repertoires in COVID-19. Using immunoSEQ multiplex PCR, the repertoire was profiled, and TCRdb retains in-frame clones only, with some absent. Here the sample spans about 110,000 clones, around 78% being singletons. Sequencing was carried out using peripheral blood. These receptors all come from an elderly man with COVID-19, enrolled during active disease.

V is TRBV7-9 and J is TRBJ1-2, with D unclear. V gave up 2 bases and J gave up 0 bases, with 13 bases separating them. The CDR3 has 16 amino acids. Germline CDR1 reads SEHNR; CDR2 reads FQNEAQ (reference sequence). This CDR3 is CASSLTTGAANYGYTF. CDR3 coding DNA: TGTGCCAGCAGCTTAACCACGGGAGCGGCTAACTATGGCTACACCTTC.

V gene TRBV19 combines with J gene TRBJ2-1; 13 bases map to TRBD2. This CDR3 comprises 17 residues. Germline V gene lookup returns CDR1 LNHDA and CDR2 SQIVND (reference sequence). V was pared by 2 bases and J by 5 bases, with 6 bases of the junction left unmatched. The CDR3 DNA sequence: TGTGCCAGTAGTATAATCCCTGGACTAGCGGGAGACAATGAGCAGTTCTTC. Translation gives CASSIIPGLAGDNEQFF.

The chain joins TRBV5-5 to TRBJ1-1; maybe TRBD1 (6 bases). Between the trimmed V and J ends, which lost 2 bases and 5 bases, there was a span of 10 bases. The CDR3 totals 13 residues. CDR1 is SGHKS, CDR2 YYEKEE, per germline (reference sequence). Here the CDR3 reads CASSLPQGTEAFF. CDR3 nucleotides: TGTGCCAGCAGCTTACCGCAGGGGACTGAAGCTTTCTTT.

Written as DNA, the CDR3 is TGTGCCAGCAGCCAAGAGGGTGGACAGGGGTACGAGCAGTACTTC. Its protein product is CASSQEGGQGYEQYF. The V gene is TRBV4-2, the J gene TRBJ2-7, with 9 positions matching TRBD1. Unmatched junction bases numbered 4, after V lost 0 bases and J lost 4 bases. This CDR3 spans 15 amino acids. Per germline, CDR1 LGHNA and CDR2 YNFKEQ.

In its sample, this clone was seen a few times. The chain employs TRBV9 and TRBJ2-1; D perhaps matches TRBD1 (6 bases). The CDR3 is made up of 14 amino acids. Germline V gives CDR1 SGDLS, CDR2 YYNGEE. Trimming cost V 4 bases and J 6 bases, with 14 bases left between them. This CDR3 reads CASSIRQAGNEQFF. Here the CDR3 DNA reads TGTGCCAGCAGCATTCGACAGGCAGGCAATGAGCAGTTCTTC.

The chain carries TRBV3-1 (or the pseudogene TRBV3-2) and TRBJ2-3, with a weak D call TRBD1 (6 bases). The CDR3 runs 15 residues. Looked up from germline, CDR1 is LGHDT and CDR2 is YNNKEL (reference sequence). Trimming removed 3 bases from V and 2 bases from J, with 12 bases in between. The CDR3 nucleotides are TGTGCCAGCAGCCATCAGGGGCTAAACACAGATACGCAGTATTTT. This sequence encodes CASSHQGLNTDTQYF.

This clone occurred a few times. V and J are TRBV7-6 and TRBJ1-2, with 9 bases lining up with TRBD1. There are 17 residues in the CDR3. Looked up from germline, CDR1 is SGHVS and CDR2 is FNYEAQ. J lost 4 bases, V lost 1 base, and 10 bases had no gene match. The CDR3 region has the DNA TGTGCCAGCAGCTTAGAAGTTCCGGGACAGGGAAGCTATGGCTACACCTTC. Residues: CASSLEVPGQGSYGYTF. Filled out from reference TRBV7-6 and TRBJ1-2, the complete variable domain reads GAGVSQSPRYKVTKRGQDVALRCDPISGHVSLYWYRQALGQGPEFLTYFNYEAQQDKSGLPNDRFSAERPEGSISTLTIQRTEQRDSAMYRCASSLEVPGQGSYGYTFGSGTRLTVV.

CDR3 nucleotides: TGTGCCAGCAGCCAAGACTCCTCCGGGACTAGCGGGGGCCGTATCTCCTACGAGCAGTACTTC. Protein product: CASSQDSSGTSGGRISYEQYF. V and J are TRBV3-1 (or the pseudogene TRBV3-2) and TRBJ2-7; TRBD2 agrees at 14 bases. Trimming cost V 0 bases and J 0 bases; bases outside gene matches: 13. CDR1 and CDR2 from the germline V gene are LGHDT and YNNKEL (reference sequence). This CDR3 has 21 amino acids.